This note documents a single TCR beta chain sequence. What antigen it recognizes has not been identified. There are no base qualities to consult, and no much larger clone falls within one base. Using the deep immunoSEQ assay, multiplex PCR amplified TCR CDR3 regions from genomic DNA. Extracted genomic DNA from each cell subset was distributed evenly across all wells of several immunoSEQ 96-well plates, and each plate was treated as a replicate. For sorted subsets, about 200 ng genomic DNA, equal to 30,000 or so T cell genomes, was loaded into each replicate PCR. The purified libraries were quantified using a Qubit 3.0 fluorometer, sized with a Bioanalyzer 2100, and then quantified again using the KAPA Library Quantification kit. Every immunoSEQ 96-well plate was sequenced on a separate single-read 150-cycle Illumina NextSeq 550 flow cell. Turning to the authors' computational methods: Because the immunoSEQ output included only junctional sequences and no quality scores, the filtering could not be the same as the filtering used for full-length reads. To assign V/J genes and CDR3, sequences were annotated against IMGT germline references using PyIR, a Python wrapper for IgBLAST v1.9. Reads were filtered out if the reads had weak V/J assignments (E-value above 1e-6), no CDR3, stop codons, out-of-frame junctions, or ambiguous translated residues. V3J clonotypes were defined by identical inferred V gene, J gene, and CDR3 amino acid sequence. To compute the percentage overlap between repertoires, the number of shared unique clonotypes was divided by the size of the smaller repertoire. Repertoire richness was assessed with RTK rarefaction, the Chao1 estimator, and Recon v2.1 estimates of unobserved clonotypes. Generation probabilities for all TCRbeta clonotypes obtained by the gDNA method from several donors were computed using OLGA. This is the immuneACCESS table as TCRdb keeps it, with only in-frame sequences that have V and J called. A part of the clones is gone; compared with another copy, unresolved V genes explain less than half, and the rest is unexplained. V and J calls and clone size follow that table, whereas D and trimming were derived from the DNA. The sample profile shows roughly 2.4 million clones; 95% of them were found once. The ten largest make up 0.13% of the sample.

The donors were healthy, HIV-negative adults who had no recently reported acute infections or vaccinations. All donors were Caucasian adults living in Nashville, Tennessee, USA. CD4+ T cells were enriched by magnetic negative selection; naive cells were then positively selected on CD45RA, and the negative fraction formed the memory subset. Blood was collected by leukapheresis, and PBMCs were isolated by Ficoll-Histopaque density gradient centrifugation and then cryopreserved in liquid nitrogen vapor phase. Analytical flow cytometry was used to check the purity and quantity of every magnetically sorted T cell population. Each sorted fraction had its genomic DNA isolated and then quantified by UV absorbance on a Nanodrop 2000c. This specimen comes from a study of shared clonotypes between healthy human individuals (dated by TCRdb to the early 2020s). As for the study more broadly: The cohort comprised two women and three men aged 18 to 49 years. The study deeply sequenced blood TCR repertoires of about five healthy adults to estimate repertoire size and the extent of clonotype sharing between individuals. Between about 0.8 and 9 billion PBMCs per donor were obtained by leukapheresis. Per donor, three plates each were used for CD4 naive and CD4 memory, two for CD8 naive, and one for CD8 memory. To increase sequencing depth and limit assay-specific biases, different laboratories used diverse techniques to prepare libraries and sequence TCR repertoires. The investigation overall reported the following: Across four donors, roughly 5% of naive CD4, roughly 3.4% of naive CD8, 2.3% of memory CD4, and under 0.45% of memory CD8 clonotypes were shared. Only blood was sampled, and tissue TCR repertoires likely differ from those in blood. Compared with non-shared clonotypes, clonotypes shared by all four sorted-subset donors had higher generation probabilities. Naive subsets generally had larger estimated clonotype richness than memory subsets did. The genetic and exposure-history diversity represented was limited by the small number of donors. Pairwise subsampling led to the expectation that sequencing depth would affect the degree of clonotype sharing among donors. Incomplete sequencing was indicated by rarefaction of sorted-subset datasets, despite the large sequencing depth.

CDR1 MDHEN and CDR2 SYDVKM were looked up in the germline V gene. From cysteine to phenylalanine, the CDR3 is 14 amino acids long. Just the 42-base CDR3 DNA is kept, in frame starting at base 1. At the junction V is shortened by 7 bases and J by 3 bases; bases outside the gene matches: 6. This receptor was taken from a man younger than 30 in good health. The sample was naive CD4+ T cells sorted from blood. Explained via the paper, the cell subset or site label denotes: CD45RA+ positively selected. This chain joins TRBV28 to TRBJ2-3, and 8 junctional nucleotides match TRBD1. Here is the DNA: TGTGCCAGCACCTTACAGGGGGGTACAGATACGCAGTATTTT. Its translation is CASTLQGGTDTQYF.